Presented here are 13 T cell receptor beta chains from one specimen sequenced in a study of shared clonotypes between healthy human individuals. Sequenced by immunoSEQ multiplex PCR; TCRdb stores in-frame clones only, minus some. The sample has about 510,000 clones; about four fifths are singletons. The sequenced sample was PBMCs. The receptor set was obtained from a woman aged 40-49 years in good health. Some clones in this sample may be carry-over from other donors' samples.

The J gene is TRBJ2-7, the V gene TRBV9; D is undetermined. The V and J ends lost 0 bases and 1 base respectively, with 8 bases between them. This CDR3 spans 14 amino acids. CDR1 SGDLS and CDR2 YYNGEE come from the germline V gene. The CDR3 region is CASSVVDGSYEQYF. CDR3 sequence (DNA): TGTGCCAGCAGCGTAGTGGACGGGTCCTACGAGCAGTACTTC.

The chain joins TRBV27 to TRBJ2-1; D may correspond to TRBD1 or TRBD2 (5 bases each). Per the germline V gene, CDR1 is MNHEY and CDR2 is SMNVEV (reference sequence). The CDR3 covers 14 residues. Trimming left V 6 bases short and J 5 bases short, with 14 bases between. This CDR3 is CASSFPGPHNEQFF. CDR3 bases: TGTGCCAGCAGCTTCCCGGGACCCCACAATGAGCAGTTCTTC.

The gene calls are TRBV18 and TRBJ1-5; no reliable D call. The germline V gene encodes CDR1 KGHSH and CDR2 LQKENI. Trimming left V 2 bases short and J 6 bases short, with 11 bases between. CDR3 length: 14 residues. This chain's CDR3 is CASSPSGERQPQHF. The CDR3 DNA sequence: TGTGCCAGCTCACCAAGTGGGGAGCGTCAGCCCCAGCATTTT.

This clone was seen once. J is TRBJ2-1 and V is TRBV19; TRBD2 matches 12 bases. This CDR3 has 14 residues. The V and J ends lost 6 bases and 16 bases, in that order; junction bases with no gene match: 13. Germline values: CDR1 LNHDA, CDR2 SQIVND (reference sequence). The CDR3 here is CASSIRTSGTKTFF. DNA for the CDR3: TGTGCCAGTAGCATCAGGACTAGCGGGACCAAGACATTCTTC.

CDR3 bases: TGTGCCATCAGTGAGTGGGGGACAGGGGGCCCACGGGCGCAGTTCTTC. This encodes CAISEWGTGGPRAQFF. This chain links TRBV10-3 with TRBJ2-1; 12 bases are shared with TRBD1. The CDR3 loop spans 16 amino acids. With 1 base clipped from V and 12 bases from J, the junction kept 10 bases outside the gene matches. The germline V gene encodes CDR1 ENHRY and CDR2 SYGVKD.

This clone has a handful of counts. The chain uses TRBV19 and TRBJ1-4; unclear D gene. This CDR3 has 12 residues. CDR1 is LNHDA and CDR2 is SQIVND in the germline V gene (reference sequence). V lost 5 bases, J lost 4 bases, and 5 bases lay in between. The CDR3 bases are TGTGCCAGTAGTTTGGGTAATGAAAAACTGTTTTTT. Residues: CASSLGNEKLFF.

The chain is built from TRBV5-1 and TRBJ2-7; the D is unclear. The germline V gene has CDR1 SGHRS and CDR2 YFSETQ. There are 14 residues in the CDR3. V lost 6 bases to trimming and J lost 0 bases, with 13 bases between them. The CDR3 region is CASTLQVGSYEQYF. CDR3 sequence (DNA): TGCGCCAGCACCCTCCAGGTGGGCTCCTACGAGCAGTACTTC.

J is TRBJ2-3 and V is TRBV10-2; no clear D. Trimming stripped 0 bases from V and 2 bases from J, with 3 bases between. The length of the CDR3 is 13 residues. Looked up from germline, CDR1 is WSHSY and CDR2 is SAAADI. This CDR3 is CASSESTTDTQYF. In nucleotides, the CDR3 is TGCGCCAGCAGTGAGTCAACCACAGATACGCAGTATTTT.

This chain connects TRBV28 to TRBJ2-1, with D possibly being TRBD1 (6 bases). CDR1 and CDR2 (germline): MDHEN, SYDVKM. Between the trimmed V and J ends, which lost 2 bases and 10 bases, there was a span of 9 bases. There are 12 residues in the CDR3. CDR3 sequence: CASSLRGTEQFF. The DNA for the CDR3 is TGTGCCAGCAGTTTAAGAGGGACAGAGCAGTTCTTC.

The chain combines TRBV18 with TRBJ1-1; no clear D gene. In germline, CDR1 is KGHSH, CDR2 LQKENI. V dropped 3 bases and J dropped 0 bases, with 5 bases sitting between them. This CDR3 has 13 amino acids. The CDR3 DNA sequence: TGTGCCAGCTCACCCACAGTGAACACTGAAGCTTTCTTT. It codes for CASSPTVNTEAFF.

This clone has only a few counts. V gene TRBV7-9 combines with J gene TRBJ2-1, with 10 positions matching TRBD2. J lost 2 bases, V lost 5 bases, and 15 bases had no gene match. The CDR3 length is 19 residues. The germline gives CDR1 SEHNR, CDR2 FQNEAQ (reference sequence). In nucleotides, the CDR3 is TGTGCCAGCAGCCGAATAGGGGGTTGGGGACTAGCGACCTACAATGAGCAGTTCTTC. Amino acids: CASSRIGGWGLATYNEQFF.

The V call is TRBV27, the J call TRBJ2-6, with D hard to call. CDR1 MNHEY and CDR2 SMNVEV come from the germline V gene (reference sequence). Trimming removed 5 bases from V and 0 bases from J, with 14 bases in between. This CDR3 spans 17 amino acids. The CDR3 DNA sequence: TGTGCCAGCAGTAGTTTTGCGATCATCTCTGGGGCCAACGTCCTGACTTTC. This codes for CASSSFAIISGANVLTF. The whole variable domain, filled in from reference TRBV27 and TRBJ2-6, reads EAQVTQNPRYLITVTGKKLTVTCSQNMNHEYMSWYRQDPGLGLRQIYYSMNVEVTDKGDVPEGYKVSRKEKRNFPLILESPSPNQTSLYFCASSSFAIISGANVLTFGAGSRLTVL.

This clone occurred once. The chain employs TRBV9 and TRBJ2-1; 9 bases fit TRBD2. Germline V gene lookup returns CDR1 SGDLS and CDR2 YYNGEE. With V trimmed by 2 bases and J by 9 bases, 3 bases remained unmatched. This CDR3 has 13 residues. CDR3 residues: CASSVRREGEQFF. CDR3 nucleotide sequence: TGTGCCAGCAGCGTTCGGCGGGAGGGTGAGCAGTTCTTC.